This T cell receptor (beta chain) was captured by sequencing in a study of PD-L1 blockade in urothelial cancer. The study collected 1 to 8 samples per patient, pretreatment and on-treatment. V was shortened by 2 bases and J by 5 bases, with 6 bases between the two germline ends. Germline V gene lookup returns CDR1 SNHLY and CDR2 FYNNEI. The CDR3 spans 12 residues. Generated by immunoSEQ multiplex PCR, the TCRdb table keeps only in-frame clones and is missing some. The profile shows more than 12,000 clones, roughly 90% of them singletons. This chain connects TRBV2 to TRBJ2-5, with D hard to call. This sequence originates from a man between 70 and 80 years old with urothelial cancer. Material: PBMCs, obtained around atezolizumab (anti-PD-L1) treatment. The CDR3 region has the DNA TGTGCCAGCAGTGAACGTCTGGAGACCCAGTACTTC. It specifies CASSERLETQYF.